This TCR beta chain comes out of a study of T cells in Graves' hyperthyroidism and ophthalmopathy. Study-level background: Any treatment followed the collection of peripheral blood at initial diagnosis.

General study results and limits: Blood shared most expanded thyroid clonotypes above 0.001.

Germline V gene data show CDR1 as MNHEY and CDR2 as SMNVEV (reference sequence). V dropped 6 bases and J dropped 11; count of bases not matched to a gene: 5. The CDR3 has 12 amino acids. TCR beta CDR3 sequences were amplified from RNA transcripts. When the TCR CDR3 underwent first-round RT-PCR, the HTBI primer set was used. MiXCR, applied by TCRdb to the multiplex PCR reads, yields one record per CDR3 protein. The sample has 550,000 to 850,000 distinct CDR3 sequences; approximately 18% are singletons. Patients were excluded because of uncontrolled infection, other autoimmune disease, pregnancy or lactation. First hyperthyroidism diagnosis is when the blood sample was obtained, before any ophthalmopathy symptoms. Turning to this clonotype: Its specificity is not known.

The chain is built from TRBV27 and TRBJ2-1, with 9 bases fitting TRBD1. This TCR was recovered from a woman between 45 and 65 years old with Graves' hyperthyroidism that later progressed to Graves' ophthalmopathy. Sequenced input: blood. CDR3 loop: CASSDRGSKQFF. The DNA of the CDR3 is TGTGCCAGCAGCGACAGGGGGTCTAAGCAGTTCTTC.